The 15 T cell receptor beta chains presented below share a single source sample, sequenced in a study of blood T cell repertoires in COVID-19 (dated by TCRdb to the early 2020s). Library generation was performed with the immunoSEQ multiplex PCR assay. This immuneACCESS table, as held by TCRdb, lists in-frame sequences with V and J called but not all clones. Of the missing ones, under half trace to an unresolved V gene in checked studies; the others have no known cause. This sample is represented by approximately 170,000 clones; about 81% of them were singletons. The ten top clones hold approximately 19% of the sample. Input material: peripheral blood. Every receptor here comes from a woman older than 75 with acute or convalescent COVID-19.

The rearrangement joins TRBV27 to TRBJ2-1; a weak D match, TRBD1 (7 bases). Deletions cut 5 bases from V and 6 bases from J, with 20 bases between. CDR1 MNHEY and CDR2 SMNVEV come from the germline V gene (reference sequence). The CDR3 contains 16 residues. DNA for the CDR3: TGTGCCAGCAGTACGCACACGACAGGGCGGGGCAATGAGCAGTTCTTC. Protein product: CASSTHTTGRGNEQFF.

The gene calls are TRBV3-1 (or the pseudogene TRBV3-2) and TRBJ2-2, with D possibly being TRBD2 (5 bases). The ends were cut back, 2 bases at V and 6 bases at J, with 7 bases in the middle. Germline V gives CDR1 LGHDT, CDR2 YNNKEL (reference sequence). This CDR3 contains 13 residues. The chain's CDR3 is CASSQYGAGELFF. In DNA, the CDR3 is TGTGCCAGCAGCCAATACGGGGCCGGGGAGCTGTTTTTT.

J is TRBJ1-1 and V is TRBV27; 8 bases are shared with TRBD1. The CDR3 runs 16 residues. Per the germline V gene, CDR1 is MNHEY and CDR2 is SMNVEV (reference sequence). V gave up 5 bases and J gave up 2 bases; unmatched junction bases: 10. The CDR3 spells CASSRNPGQVNTEAFF. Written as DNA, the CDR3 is TGTGCCAGCAGTCGTAATCCGGGACAGGTTAACACTGAAGCTTTCTTT.

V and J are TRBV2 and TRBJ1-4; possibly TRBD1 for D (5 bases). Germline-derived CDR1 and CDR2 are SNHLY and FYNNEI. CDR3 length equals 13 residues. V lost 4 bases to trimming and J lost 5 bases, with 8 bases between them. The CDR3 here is CASSGKGNEKLFF. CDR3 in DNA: TGTGCCAGCAGTGGGAAGGGGAATGAAAAACTGTTTTTT.

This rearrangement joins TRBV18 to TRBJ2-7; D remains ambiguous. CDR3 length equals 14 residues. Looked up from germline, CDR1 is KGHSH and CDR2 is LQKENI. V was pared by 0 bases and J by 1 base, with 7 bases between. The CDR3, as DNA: TGTGCCAGCTCACCACCTACGCAGTCCTACGAGCAGTACTTC. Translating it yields CASSPPTQSYEQYF.

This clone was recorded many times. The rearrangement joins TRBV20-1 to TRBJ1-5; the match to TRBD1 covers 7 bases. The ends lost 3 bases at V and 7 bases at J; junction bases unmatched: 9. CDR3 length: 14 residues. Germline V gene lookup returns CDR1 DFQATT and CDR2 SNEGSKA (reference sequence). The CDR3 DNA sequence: TGCAGTGCTAGTGAGGGGGCGAGGGAGCAGCCCCAGCATTTT. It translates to CSASEGAREQPQHF.

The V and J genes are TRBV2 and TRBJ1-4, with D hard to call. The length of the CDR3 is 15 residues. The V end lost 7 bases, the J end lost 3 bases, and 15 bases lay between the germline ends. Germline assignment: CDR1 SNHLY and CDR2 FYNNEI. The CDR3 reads CASIGRRRANEKLFF. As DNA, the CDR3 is TGTGCCAGCATCGGTCGGCGGAGGGCTAATGAAAAACTGTTTTTT. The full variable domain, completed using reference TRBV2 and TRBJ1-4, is EPEVTQTPSHQVTQMGQEVILRCVPISNHLYFYWYRQILGQKVEFLVSFYNNEISEKSEIFDDQFSVERPDGSNFTLKIRSTKLEDSAMYFCASIGRRRANEKLFFGSGTQLSVL.

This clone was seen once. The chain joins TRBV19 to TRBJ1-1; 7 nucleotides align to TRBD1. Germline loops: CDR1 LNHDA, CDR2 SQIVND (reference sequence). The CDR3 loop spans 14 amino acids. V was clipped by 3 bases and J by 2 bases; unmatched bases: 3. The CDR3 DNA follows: TGTGCCAGTAGTATTACAGGGGTCAACACTGAAGCTTTCTTT. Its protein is CASSITGVNTEAFF.

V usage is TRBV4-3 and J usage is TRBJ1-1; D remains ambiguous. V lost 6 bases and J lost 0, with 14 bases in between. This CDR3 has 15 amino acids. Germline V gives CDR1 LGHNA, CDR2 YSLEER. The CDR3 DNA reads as TGCGCCAGCAGAGGAGGGAATGGGGTGAACACTGAAGCTTTCTTT. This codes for CASRGGNGVNTEAFF.

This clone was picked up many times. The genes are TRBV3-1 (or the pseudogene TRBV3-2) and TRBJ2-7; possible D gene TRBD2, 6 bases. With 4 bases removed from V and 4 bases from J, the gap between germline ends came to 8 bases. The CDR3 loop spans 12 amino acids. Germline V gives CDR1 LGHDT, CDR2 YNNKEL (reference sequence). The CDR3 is CASSPRGYEQYF. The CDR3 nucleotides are TGTGCCAGCAGCCCCCGGGGGTACGAGCAGTACTTC.

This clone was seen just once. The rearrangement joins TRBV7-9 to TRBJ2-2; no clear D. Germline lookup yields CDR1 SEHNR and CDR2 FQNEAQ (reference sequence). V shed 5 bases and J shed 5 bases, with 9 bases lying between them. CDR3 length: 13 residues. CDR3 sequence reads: CASSQAPTGELFF. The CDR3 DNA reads TGTGCCAGCAGCCAGGCCCCTACCGGGGAGCTGTTTTTT.

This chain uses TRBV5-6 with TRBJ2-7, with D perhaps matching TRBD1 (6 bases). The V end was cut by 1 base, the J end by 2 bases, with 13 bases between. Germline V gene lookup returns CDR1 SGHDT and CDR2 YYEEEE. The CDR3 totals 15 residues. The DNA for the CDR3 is TGTGCCAGCAGCTTGATCGGGACACTAACCTACGAGCAGTACTTC. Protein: CASSLIGTLTYEQYF.

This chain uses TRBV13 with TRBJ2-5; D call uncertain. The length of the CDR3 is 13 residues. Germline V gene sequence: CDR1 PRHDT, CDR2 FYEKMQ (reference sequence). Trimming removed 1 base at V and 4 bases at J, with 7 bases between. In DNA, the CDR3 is TGTGCCAGCAGCTTAGACTTCGCAGAGACCCAGTACTTC. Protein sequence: CASSLDFAETQYF.

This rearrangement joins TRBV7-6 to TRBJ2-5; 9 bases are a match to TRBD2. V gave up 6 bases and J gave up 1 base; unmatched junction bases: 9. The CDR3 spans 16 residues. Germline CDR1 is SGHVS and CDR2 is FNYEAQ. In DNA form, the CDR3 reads TGTGCCAGCAGTTATATGCCGGGACTAGCCCAAGAGACCCAGTACTTC. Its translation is CASSYMPGLAQETQYF.

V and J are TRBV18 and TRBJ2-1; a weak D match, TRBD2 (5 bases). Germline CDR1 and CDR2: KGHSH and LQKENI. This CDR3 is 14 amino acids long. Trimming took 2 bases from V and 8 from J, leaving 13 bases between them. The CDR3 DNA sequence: TGTGCCAGCTCACCATTACGGGGTTGGGATGAGCAGTTCTTC. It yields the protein CASSPLRGWDEQFF.